The 13 T cell receptor beta chains below were found in one sample sequenced in a study of CD8 T cells in ankylosing spondylitis. TCRdb re-called the 5' RACE reads with MiXCR, one entry per CDR3 protein. The sample contains roughly 470,000 distinct CDR3 sequences, roughly 26% of which appear only once. The antigens these receptors bind are not known. General observations from the study: A TCR beta motif of 8 or 9 highly homologous variants appeared characteristic of ankylosing spondylitis blood.

The sequencing input was blood, either unsorted or a sorted T cell fraction (not recorded which). These TCRs come from a male donor with ankylosing spondylitis.

Details on this clonotype: A junction end diverges from the germline sequence, so it may reflect a read error. The CDR3 DNA is TGTGCCAGCACTTTAGCGGGAGTGGAAGAGACCCAGTACTTC. Its translation: CASTLAGVEETQYF. This rearrangement joins TRBV12-3 or TRBV12-4 to TRBJ2-5, with 9 bases that match TRBD2. The CDR3 is made up of 14 amino acids.

This clonotype came up many times. The rearrangement uses TRBV2 and TRBJ2-7; tentatively, D is TRBD2 (5 bases). Trimming removed 4 bases at V and 3 bases at J, with 10 bases between. CDR1 is SNHLY and CDR2 is FYNNEI in the germline V gene. CDR3 size: 13 residues. The CDR3 here is CASSGGLLYEQYV. The CDR3 nucleotides are TGTGCCAGCAGTGGCGGACTTCTCTACGAGCAGTACGTC.

The chain carries TRBV2 and TRBJ2-1, with D tentatively TRBD1 (5 bases). Germline CDR1 and CDR2: SNHLY and FYNNEI. The CDR3 extends over 13 amino acids. V was cut by 1 base and J by 9 bases, with 10 bases left in between. CDR3 sequence (DNA): TGTGCCAGCAGTGAAGAGGGAACAGGTGAGCAGTTCTTC. It specifies CASSEEGTGEQFF.

This clonotype was detected ten times or more. The chain has TRBV5-1 and TRBJ1-3; D ambiguous. Trimming left V 0 bases short and J 0 bases short, with 10 bases between. In germline, CDR1 is SGHRS, CDR2 YFSETQ. This CDR3 is built from 16 residues. In DNA, the CDR3 is TGCGCCAGCAGCTTGGTAGATTTTGGCTCTGGAAACACCATATATTTT. This translates into CASSLVDFGSGNTIYF.

This clonotype has a handful of counts. The J gene is TRBJ1-2, the V gene TRBV20-1; 11 nucleotides agree with TRBD1. The CDR3 loop spans 16 amino acids. V was pared by 2 bases and J by 6 bases, with 11 bases of the junction left unmatched. Germline V gene data show CDR1 as DFQATT and CDR2 as SNEGSKA (reference sequence). DNA of the CDR3: TGCAGTGCTAGACCACTTGGGACAGGGGGAAGTCATGGCTACACCTTC. Translation gives CSARPLGTGGSHGYTF.

The gene calls are TRBV5-5 and TRBJ2-4; 12 bases are shared with TRBD1. This CDR3 region has 15 residues. The V and J ends lost 5 bases and 6 bases, in that order; junction bases with no gene match: 6. Germline CDR1 SGHKS, CDR2 YYEKEE (reference sequence). CDR3 nucleotide sequence: TGTGCCAGCAGTCGGGGGACAGGGGGCATAAACATTCAGTACTTC. Its translation is CASSRGTGGINIQYF.

The rearrangement joins TRBV7-8 to TRBJ2-7; perhaps TRBD1 as D (7 bases). CDR1 and CDR2 (germline): SGHVS, FQNEAQ. The CDR3 runs to 17 residues. V lost 0 bases and J lost 7, with 22 bases in between. The CDR3 spells CASSLALGQGGAVEQYV. The CDR3 nucleotides read TGTGCCAGCAGCTTAGCCCTGGGGCAGGGGGGTGCCGTGGAGCAGTACGTC.

This clonotype was observed a handful of times. J is TRBJ1-4 and V is TRBV5-1; D gene unclear. CDR1 is SGHRS and CDR2 is YFSETQ in the germline V gene. CDR3 length equals 14 residues. V lost 0 bases and J lost 8, with 11 bases in between. CDR3 coding DNA: TGCGCCAGCAGCTTGGGAGACACGACCGAAAAACTGTTTTTT. Translating gives CASSLGDTTEKLFF. The variable domain in full, completed from reference TRBV5-1 and TRBJ1-4, reads KAGVTQTPRYLIKTRGQQVTLSCSPISGHRSVSWYQQTPGQGLQFLFEYFSETQRNKGNFPGRFSGRQFSNSRSEMNVSTLELGDSALYLCASSLGDTTEKLFFGSGTQLSVL.

The sample holds many counts of this clonotype. The rearrangement links TRBV10-3 to TRBJ2-7; the match to TRBD1 covers 9 bases. The CDR3 has 15 residues. V shed 3 bases, J shed 1 base, and the junction held 4 bases outside the gene matches. Germline CDR1 ENHRY, CDR2 SYGVKD. This chain's CDR3 is CAISEGTGKSYEQYV. The CDR3 DNA is TGTGCCATCAGTGAAGGGACAGGGAAGTCCTACGAGCAGTACGTC.

This clonotype has a handful of counts. This chain uses TRBV27 with TRBJ2-5, with D tentatively TRBD1 or TRBD2 (5 bases each). The CDR3 runs to 13 residues. The germline V gene has CDR1 MNHEY and CDR2 SMNVEV (reference sequence). Trimming stripped 6 bases from V and 5 bases from J, with 13 bases between. The DNA for the CDR3 is TGTGCCAGCAGCTGGGGCTGGGGGGAGACCCAGTACTTC. Translation gives CASSWGWGETQYF.

CDR3 amino acids: CASSLDPPSGGYTF. The CDR3 DNA sequence: TGCGCCAGCAGCTTGGATCCGCCCTCGGGGGGCTACACCTTC. The chain combines TRBV5-1 with TRBJ1-2; D remains ambiguous. Trimming took off 0 bases at V and 8 bases at J, with 14 bases between the two ends. The CDR3 has 14 residues. CDR1 and CDR2 from the germline V gene are SGHRS and YFSETQ.

In its sample, this clonotype was seen a few times. V is TRBV29-1 and J is TRBJ2-1; 9 positions agree with TRBD2. From germline, CDR1 is SQVTM and CDR2 ANQGSEA. V lost 8 bases and J lost 7; bases outside the gene matches: 12. The length of the CDR3 is 14 residues. The DNA for the CDR3 is TGCAGCTCCCATCTGGGCGGGAGGGAGAATGAGCAGTTCTTC. Translated: CSSHLGGRENEQFF.

This clonotype was detected a few times. The chain carries TRBV4-2 and TRBJ2-1; 9 positions match TRBD1. The germline CDR1 and CDR2 sequences are LGHNA and YNFKEQ. J lost 7 bases, V lost 0 bases, and 7 bases had no gene match. The CDR3 has 16 amino acids. The CDR3 DNA sequence: TGTGCCAGCAGCCAAGAACAGGGACAGGGTCTAAATGAGCAGTTCTTC. It translates to CASSQEQGQGLNEQFF.